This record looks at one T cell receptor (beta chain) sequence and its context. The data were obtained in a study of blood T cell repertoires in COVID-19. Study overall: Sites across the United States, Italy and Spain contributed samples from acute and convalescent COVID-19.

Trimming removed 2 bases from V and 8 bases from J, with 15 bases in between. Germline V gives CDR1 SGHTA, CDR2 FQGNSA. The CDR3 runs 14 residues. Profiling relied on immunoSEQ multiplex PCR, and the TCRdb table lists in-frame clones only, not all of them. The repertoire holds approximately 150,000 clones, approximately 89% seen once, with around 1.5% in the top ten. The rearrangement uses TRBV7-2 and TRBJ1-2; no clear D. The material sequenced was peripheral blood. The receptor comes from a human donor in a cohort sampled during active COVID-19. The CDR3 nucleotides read TGTGCCAGCAGCTTATTGGCTGCCAGCGGCGGCTACACCTTC. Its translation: CASSLLAASGGYTF.